Below, one TCR beta chain is given with its context. This record comes from a study of human thymus T cells. The CDR3 contains 16 residues. The V segment lost 1 base and the J segment 5 bases; nucleotides outside the gene matches: 8. Germline CDR1 and CDR2: SGDLS and YYNGEE. Infants, healthy and Finnish, who were having corrective surgery for congenital heart defects served as donors. Assay used: immunoSEQ multiplex PCR; TCRdb lists only in-frame clones, some missing. The sample lists about 50,000 clones; approximately 95% were seen once. This chain uses TRBV9 with TRBJ2-3; 9 nucleotides line up with TRBD1. The clonotype was recovered from a girl in the first two years of life with a congenital heart defect but otherwise immunologically healthy. Material for sequencing was blood. The CDR3 spells CASSVRAGQGRDTQYF. The CDR3 bases are TGTGCCAGCAGCGTAAGGGCGGGACAGGGTAGAGATACGCAGTATTTT.